The following is a T cell receptor (beta chain) sequence with its context. A sample-barcoded 5' primer and a J-beta primer mix were used in a second PCR of roughly 7 to 11 cycles. TCRdb independently ran MiXCR on the 5' RACE reads; one entry per CDR3 protein. The sample records about 680,000 distinct CDR3 sequences, approximately 50% being singletons. The CDR3 is 12 residues long. Germline values: CDR1 DFQATT, CDR2 SNEGSKA (reference sequence). The data derive from a study of blood T cells in healthy people across ages. This TCR was sampled from a woman aged 55-70 years in good health. This rearrangement joins TRBV20-1 to TRBJ2-5; 7 bases align to TRBD2. The J call is in doubt because the DNA end fits TRBJ2-7 better. The sample comprised blood. The CDR3 nucleotides are TGCAGTCGTAAAGCGGGATTTCGCGAGCAGTACTTC. It codes for CSRKAGFREQYF.